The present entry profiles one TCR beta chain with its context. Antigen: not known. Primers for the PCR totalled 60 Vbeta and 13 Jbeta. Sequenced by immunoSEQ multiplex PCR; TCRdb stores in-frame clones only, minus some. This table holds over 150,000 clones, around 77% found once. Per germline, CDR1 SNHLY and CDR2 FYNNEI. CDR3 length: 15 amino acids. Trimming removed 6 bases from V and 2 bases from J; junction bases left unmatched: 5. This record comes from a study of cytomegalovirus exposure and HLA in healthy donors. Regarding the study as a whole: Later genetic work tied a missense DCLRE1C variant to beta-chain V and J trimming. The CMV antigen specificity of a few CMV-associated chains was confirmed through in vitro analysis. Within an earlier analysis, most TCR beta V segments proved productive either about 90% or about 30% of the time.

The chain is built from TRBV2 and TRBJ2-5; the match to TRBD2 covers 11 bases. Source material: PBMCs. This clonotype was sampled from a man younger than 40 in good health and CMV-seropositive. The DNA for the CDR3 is TGTGCCAGCAGGGGGACTAGCGGCCTACAAGAGACCCAGTACTTC. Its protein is CASRGTSGLQETQYF. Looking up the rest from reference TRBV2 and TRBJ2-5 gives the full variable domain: EPEVTQTPSHQVTQMGQEVILRCVPISNHLYFYWYRQILGQKVEFLVSFYNNEISEKSEIFDDQFSVERPDGSNFTLKIRSTKLEDSAMYFCASRGTSGLQETQYFGPGTRLLVL.